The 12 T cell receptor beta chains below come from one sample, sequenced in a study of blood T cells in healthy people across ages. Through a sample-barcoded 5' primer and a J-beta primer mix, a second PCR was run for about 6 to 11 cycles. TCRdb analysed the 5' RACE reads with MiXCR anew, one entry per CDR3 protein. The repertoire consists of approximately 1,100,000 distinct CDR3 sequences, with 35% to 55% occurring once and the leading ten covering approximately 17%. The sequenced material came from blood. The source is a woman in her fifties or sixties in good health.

CDR3 sequence (DNA): TGCGGGACCGGGGCATCCCATTACAATGAGCAGTTCTTC. Translation: CGTGASHYNEQFF. V gene TRBV29-1 combines with J gene TRBJ2-1; the D call may be TRBD1 or TRBD2 (5 bases each). This CDR3 is built from 13 residues. Per the germline V gene, CDR1 is SQVTM and CDR2 is ANQGSEA.

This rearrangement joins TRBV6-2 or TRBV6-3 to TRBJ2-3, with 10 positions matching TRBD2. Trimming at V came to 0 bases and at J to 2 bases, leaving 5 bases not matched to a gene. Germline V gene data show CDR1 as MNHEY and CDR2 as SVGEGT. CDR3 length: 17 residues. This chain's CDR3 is CASSYSRGLADTDTQYF. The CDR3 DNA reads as TGTGCCAGCAGTTACTCGAGAGGACTAGCGGACACAGATACGCAGTATTTT.

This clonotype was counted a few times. The DNA for the CDR3 is TGTGCCAGCAGCCAACGGGACAGCTACAATGAGCAGTTCTTC. It specifies CASSQRDSYNEQFF. The chain recombines TRBV11-1 with TRBJ2-1, with 7 bases lining up with TRBD1. Germline-derived CDR1 and CDR2 are SGHAT and FQDESV (reference sequence). J lost 3 bases, V lost 5 bases, and 4 bases had no gene match. The CDR3 sequence is 14 residues long.

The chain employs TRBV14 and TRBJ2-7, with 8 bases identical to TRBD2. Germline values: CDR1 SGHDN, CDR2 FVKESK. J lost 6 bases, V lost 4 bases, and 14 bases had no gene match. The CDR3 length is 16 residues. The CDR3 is CASSLLGVAAGAEQYF. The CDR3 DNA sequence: TGTGCCAGCAGCCTTCTAGGGGTGGCAGCGGGAGCCGAGCAGTACTTC.

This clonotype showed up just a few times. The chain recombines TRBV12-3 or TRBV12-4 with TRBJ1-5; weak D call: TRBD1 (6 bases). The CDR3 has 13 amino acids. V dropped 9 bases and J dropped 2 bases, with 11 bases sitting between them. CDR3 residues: CASLKGGNQPQHF. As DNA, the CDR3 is TGTGCCAGTTTAAAGGGGGGCAATCAGCCCCAGCATTTT.

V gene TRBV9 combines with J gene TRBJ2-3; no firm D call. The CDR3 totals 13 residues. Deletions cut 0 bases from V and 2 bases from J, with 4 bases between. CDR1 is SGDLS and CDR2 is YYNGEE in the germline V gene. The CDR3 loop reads CASSVVDTDTQYF. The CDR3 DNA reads TGTGCCAGCAGCGTAGTTGACACAGATACGCAGTATTTT. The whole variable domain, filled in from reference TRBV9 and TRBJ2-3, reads DSGVTQTPKHLITATGQRVTLRCSPRSGDLSVYWYQQSLDQGLQFLIQYYNGEERAKGNILERFSAQQFPDLHSELNLSSLELGDSALYFCASSVVDTDTQYFGPGTRLTVL.

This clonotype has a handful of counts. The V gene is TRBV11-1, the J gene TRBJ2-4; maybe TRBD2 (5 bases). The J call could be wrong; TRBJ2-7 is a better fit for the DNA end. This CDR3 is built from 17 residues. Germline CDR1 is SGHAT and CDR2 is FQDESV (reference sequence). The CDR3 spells CASSLEGPSQPIYEQYF. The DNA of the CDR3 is TGTGCCAGCAGCTTAGAAGGGCCTAGCCAACCAATCTACGAGCAGTACTTC.

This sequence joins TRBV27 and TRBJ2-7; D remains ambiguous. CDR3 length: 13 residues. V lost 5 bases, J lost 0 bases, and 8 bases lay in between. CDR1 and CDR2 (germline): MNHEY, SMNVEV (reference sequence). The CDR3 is CASSVAFSYEQYF. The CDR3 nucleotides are TGTGCCAGCAGTGTTGCGTTCTCCTACGAGCAGTACTTC.

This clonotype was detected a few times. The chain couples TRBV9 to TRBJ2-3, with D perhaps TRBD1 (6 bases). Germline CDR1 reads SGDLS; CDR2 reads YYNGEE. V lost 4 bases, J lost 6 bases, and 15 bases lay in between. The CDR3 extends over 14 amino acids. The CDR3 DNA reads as TGTGCCAGCAGCTTCACAGGGTTGGGGGATACGCAGTATTTT. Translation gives CASSFTGLGDTQYF.

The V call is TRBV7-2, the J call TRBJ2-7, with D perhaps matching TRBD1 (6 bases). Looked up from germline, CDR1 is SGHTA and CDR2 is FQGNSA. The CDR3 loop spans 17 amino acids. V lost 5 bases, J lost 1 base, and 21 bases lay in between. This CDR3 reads CASSRYRATIVSYEQYF. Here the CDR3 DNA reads TGTGCCAGCAGCCGCTACAGGGCCACTATTGTTTCCTACGAGCAGTACTTC.

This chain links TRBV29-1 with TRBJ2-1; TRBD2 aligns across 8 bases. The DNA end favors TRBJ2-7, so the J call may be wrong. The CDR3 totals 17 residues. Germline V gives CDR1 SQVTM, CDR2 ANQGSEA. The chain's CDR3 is CSAGGLVGGSSYNEQYF. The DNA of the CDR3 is TGCAGCGCCGGGGGACTAGTGGGAGGAAGCTCCTACAATGAGCAGTACTTC.

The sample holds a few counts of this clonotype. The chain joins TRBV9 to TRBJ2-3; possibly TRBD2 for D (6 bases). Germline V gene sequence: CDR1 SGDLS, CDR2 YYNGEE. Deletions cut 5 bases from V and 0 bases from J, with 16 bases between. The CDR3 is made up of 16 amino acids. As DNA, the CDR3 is TGTGCCAGCAGGGTCTCACTAGCTCCTAGCACAGATACGCAGTATTTT. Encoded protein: CASRVSLAPSTDTQYF.